The sequence of this T cell receptor (beta chain) was determined in a study of shared clonotypes between healthy human individuals. Trimming pared 5 bases from V and 7 bases from J, leaving 12 bases between. Per the germline V gene, CDR1 is SGHKS and CDR2 is YYEKEE (reference sequence). This CDR3 has 12 residues. This table comes from immunoSEQ multiplex PCR, and its TCRdb copy is limited to in-frame clones, with some not included. This table has around 240,000 clones, approximately 65% appearing once. This clone came up a few times. Adult Caucasians living in Nashville, Tennessee made up all of the donors.

The chain has TRBV5-5 and TRBJ1-1; D not certain. This clonotype was obtained from a man under 40 in good health. Specimen: memory CD4+ T cells sorted from blood. The subset denotes: CD45RA-negative fraction. CDR3 nucleotides: TGTGCCAGCAGTTTCCGGACGGATGAAGCTTTCTTT. Translation gives CASSFRTDEAFF.